What follows is one T cell receptor (beta chain) and its context. Its antigen is currently unknown. The assay was immunoSEQ multiplex PCR, and TCRdb's table has in-frame clones only and misses some. This table holds 160,000 or so clones, roughly 94% found once. Trimming shortened V by 2 bases and J by 2 bases, and 10 bases separated the two germline ends. The CDR3 contains 14 residues. CDR1 SGHRS and CDR2 YFSETQ come from the germline V gene. The data derive from a study of T cell responses to AZD1222 COVID-19 vaccine. The study's findings and limits: Researchers took repertoire samples only after the peak T cell response had come. Baseline antibody screening turned up just a handful of seropositive AZD1222 recipients. Donors were largely white British and mainly female; clonal diversity was possibly underestimated.

This chain joins TRBV5-1 and TRBJ1-1; D is unclear. This TCR came from an adult who received the AZD1222 COVID-19 vaccine. The sample consisted of peripheral blood, taken 28 days after the second AZD1222 dose. The CDR3 is CASSFRAPNTEAFF. CDR3 in DNA: TGCGCCAGCAGCTTTCGGGCACCAAACACTGAAGCTTTCTTT.